This T cell receptor (beta chain) was obtained from a study of cytomegalovirus exposure and HLA in healthy donors. Findings and limits, study-wide: Donors were assumed by presence/absence analyses to have roughly uniform sequencing depth. It is likely that the observed cluster of highly shared sequence variants was a sequencing artifact.

Note on this clone: No antigen is known for it.

The PCR made use of 60 Vbeta and 13 Jbeta primers. Clones were read by immunoSEQ multiplex PCR, and TCRdb kept only the in-frame ones, dropping some. Altogether 200,000 or so clones are present, 65% to 85% being singletons, with the ten largest covering about 6%. V gave up 1 base and J gave up 6 bases, with 13 bases separating them. Germline values: CDR1 LGHNA, CDR2 YNFKEQ. This CDR3 comprises 15 residues. This TCR was sampled from a woman aged 25 to 39 in good health and CMV-seropositive. The chain has TRBV4-2 and TRBJ2-1; D is possibly TRBD2 (6 bases). The sample consisted of PBMCs. The CDR3 bases are TGTGCCAGCAGCCAAGCCGGGAGTGGGATCAATGAGCAGTTCTTC. This gives the protein CASSQAGSGINEQFF.